One and the same sample provided the 8 T cell receptor beta chains below, sequenced in a study of blood T cell repertoires in COVID-19. Sequenced by immunoSEQ multiplex PCR; TCRdb stores in-frame clones only, minus some. The sample shows about 440,000 clones, about 87% of them seen only once. The material sequenced was peripheral blood. The receptor set was obtained from a woman aged 45 to 65 with COVID-19, enrolled during active disease.

The chain joins TRBV30 to TRBJ2-2; 8 nucleotides agree with TRBD2. The V gene end was trimmed by 3 bases and the J gene end by 6 bases; junction bases not matched to a gene: 9. Germline-derived CDR1 and CDR2 are GTSNPN and SVGIG (reference sequence). The CDR3 length is 15 residues. The CDR3 DNA reads TGTGCCTGGAGCGCCGTGTCGGGGGGGTCCGGGGAGCTGTTTTTT. It translates to CAWSAVSGGSGELFF.

This chain joins TRBV7-3 and TRBJ2-2; 8 bases are a match to TRBD2. The CDR3 runs to 17 residues. Germline V lookup: CDR1 SGHTA, CDR2 FQGTGA. J was trimmed by 0 bases and V by 1 base; bases with no gene match: 4. The CDR3 is CASSLSPGGPNTGELFF. The CDR3 DNA follows: TGTGCCAGCAGCTTAAGTCCGGGGGGGCCGAACACCGGGGAGCTGTTTTTT.

This chain links TRBV30 with TRBJ2-7; TRBD2 aligns across 8 bases. The junction had 2 bases not matched to a gene; V was cut back by 3 bases and J by 1 base. The CDR3 loop spans 13 amino acids. The germline gives CDR1 GTSNPN, CDR2 SVGIG (reference sequence). The CDR3 loop is CAWSRGGSYEQYF. Here the CDR3 DNA reads TGTGCCTGGAGCCGGGGGGGGTCCTACGAGCAGTACTTC.

The chain recombines TRBV10-3 with TRBJ2-1; no definite D call. The CDR3 is 16 residues long. V was trimmed by 0 bases and J by 0 bases, leaving 9 bases between them. Germline V gives CDR1 ENHRY, CDR2 SYGVKD. CDR3 in DNA: TGTGCCATCAGTGAGTCAGCCCGACTCTCCTACAATGAGCAGTTCTTC. Amino acids: CAISESARLSYNEQFF.

J is TRBJ2-1 and V is TRBV6-6; the D is unclear. CDR3 length equals 14 residues. Germline loops: CDR1 MNHNY, CDR2 SVGAGI (reference sequence). Trimming left V 5 bases short and J 0 bases short, with 8 bases between. In DNA form, the CDR3 reads TGTGCCAGCAGTCAAGTTAGCTCCTACAATGAGCAGTTCTTC. Translating it yields CASSQVSSYNEQFF.

The rearrangement uses TRBV23-1 and TRBJ2-7; TRBD1 matches at 8 bases. TRBV23-1 is flagged as an ORF with uncertain function. This CDR3 comprises 17 residues. V lost 0 bases and J lost 3; bases outside the gene matches: 10. The CDR3 loop is CASSQSFAGDRHYEQYF. In nucleotides, the CDR3 is TGCGCCAGCAGTCAATCGTTCGCCGGGGACAGGCACTACGAGCAGTACTTC.

V is TRBV10-3 and J is TRBJ2-1, with TRBD2 identical over 7 bases. The CDR3 length is 13 residues. The germline CDR1 and CDR2 sequences are ENHRY and SYGVKD. The V and J ends lost 4 bases and 7 bases, in that order; junction bases with no gene match: 4. The chain's CDR3 is CAISGVGGNEQFF. The CDR3, as DNA: TGTGCCATCAGTGGCGTCGGGGGGAATGAGCAGTTCTTC.

The chain is built from TRBV9 and TRBJ1-1; D perhaps matches TRBD1 (5 bases). CDR3 length: 12 amino acids. Germline values: CDR1 SGDLS, CDR2 YYNGEE. V gave up 5 bases and J gave up 5 bases, with 10 bases separating them. The CDR3 sequence is CASRGVGTEAFF. The CDR3 DNA follows: TGTGCCAGCAGAGGGGTTGGGACTGAAGCTTTCTTT.